This entry describes one TCR beta chain. No antigen is known for it. The data originate from a study of CD8 T cells in Susac syndrome. Study-level results: The relatively small number of individuals in the TCR sequencing and HLA analysis was acknowledged by the study.

RNA was extracted with the RNeasy kit, and a quantity of about 0.45 to 1 ug was reverse transcribed using random hexamers. TCRdb recomputed calls from the immunoSEQ multiplex PCR reads with MiXCR, one row per CDR3 protein. The table records roughly 120,000 distinct CDR3 sequences, around 94% of them present only once. With 2 bases removed from V and 2 bases from J, the gap between germline ends came to 11 bases. This CDR3 comprises 14 residues. CDR1 and CDR2 from the germline V gene are SQVTM and ANQGSEA. The V gene is TRBV29-1, the J gene TRBJ2-3; D gene ambiguous. This TCR derives from a human donor in good health. Input material: CD4+ T cells from PBMCs. Here the CDR3 reads CSVEIGANTDTQYF. CDR3 nucleotide sequence: TGCAGCGTTGAAATCGGCGCCAACACAGATACGCAGTATTTT.